Only a few counts were recorded for the clone carrying this T cell receptor beta chain. What it recognizes is unknown. CDR3 length: 15 amino acids. V lost 1 base, J lost 8 bases, and 17 bases lay in between. The data were taken from a study of T cells after yellow fever vaccination. About the research overall: Preparation of the low-cell-number fractions used SMART-Seq v4 Ultra Low Input. Study-wide results and limits: A limited proportion of clonotypes was detected within both the CD4 and CD8 compartments. The secondary response showed a weaker magnitude and a faster peak, day 5 versus 15.

Researchers made TCR cDNA using 5'RACE template switching, and this step added a universal primer site and UMIs. TCRdb redid the calling of the 5' RACE reads with MiXCR, one entry per CDR3 protein. The repertoire holds 300,000 to 400,000 distinct CDR3 sequences, with 8.5% to 9% as singletons. The sample consisted of PBMCs, taken on the day of the first yellow fever vaccination. The receptor was isolated from a man aged 18 to 30 who received the YFV17D yellow fever vaccine. The V call is TRBV12-3 or TRBV12-4, the J call TRBJ1-2; no definite D call. The CDR3 loop reads CASSLGSAEANGYTF. In nucleotides, the CDR3 is TGTGCCAGCAGTTTAGGAAGCGCAGAGGCGAACGGCTACACCTTC.